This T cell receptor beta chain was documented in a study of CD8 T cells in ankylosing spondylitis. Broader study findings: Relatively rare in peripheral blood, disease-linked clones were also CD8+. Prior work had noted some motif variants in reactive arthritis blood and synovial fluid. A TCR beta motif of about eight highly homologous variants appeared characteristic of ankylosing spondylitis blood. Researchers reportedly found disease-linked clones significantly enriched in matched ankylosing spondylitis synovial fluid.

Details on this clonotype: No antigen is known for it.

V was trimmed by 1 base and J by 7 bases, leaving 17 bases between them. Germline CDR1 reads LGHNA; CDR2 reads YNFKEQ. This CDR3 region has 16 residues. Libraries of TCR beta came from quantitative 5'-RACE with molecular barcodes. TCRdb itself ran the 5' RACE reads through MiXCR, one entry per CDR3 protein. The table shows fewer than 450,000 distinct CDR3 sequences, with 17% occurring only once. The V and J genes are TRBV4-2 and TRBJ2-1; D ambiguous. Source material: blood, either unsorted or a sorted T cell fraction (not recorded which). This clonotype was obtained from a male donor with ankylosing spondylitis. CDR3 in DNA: TGTGCCAGCAGCCAAGGGACCACCTGGAAGGGTAATGAGCAGTTCTTC. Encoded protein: CASSQGTTWKGNEQFF.